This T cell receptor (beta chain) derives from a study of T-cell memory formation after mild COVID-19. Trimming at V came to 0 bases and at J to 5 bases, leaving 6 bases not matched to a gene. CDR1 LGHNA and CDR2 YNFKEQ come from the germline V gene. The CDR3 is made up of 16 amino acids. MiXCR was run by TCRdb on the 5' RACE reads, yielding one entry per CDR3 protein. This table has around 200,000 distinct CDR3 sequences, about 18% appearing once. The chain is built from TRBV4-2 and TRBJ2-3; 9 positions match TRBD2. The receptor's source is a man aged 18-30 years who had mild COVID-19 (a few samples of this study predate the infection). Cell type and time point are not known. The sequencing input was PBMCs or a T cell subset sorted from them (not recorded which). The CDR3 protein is CASSQDRAGGQDTQYF. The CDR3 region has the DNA TGTGCCAGCAGCCAAGATAGGGCGGGGGGGCAAGATACGCAGTATTTT.